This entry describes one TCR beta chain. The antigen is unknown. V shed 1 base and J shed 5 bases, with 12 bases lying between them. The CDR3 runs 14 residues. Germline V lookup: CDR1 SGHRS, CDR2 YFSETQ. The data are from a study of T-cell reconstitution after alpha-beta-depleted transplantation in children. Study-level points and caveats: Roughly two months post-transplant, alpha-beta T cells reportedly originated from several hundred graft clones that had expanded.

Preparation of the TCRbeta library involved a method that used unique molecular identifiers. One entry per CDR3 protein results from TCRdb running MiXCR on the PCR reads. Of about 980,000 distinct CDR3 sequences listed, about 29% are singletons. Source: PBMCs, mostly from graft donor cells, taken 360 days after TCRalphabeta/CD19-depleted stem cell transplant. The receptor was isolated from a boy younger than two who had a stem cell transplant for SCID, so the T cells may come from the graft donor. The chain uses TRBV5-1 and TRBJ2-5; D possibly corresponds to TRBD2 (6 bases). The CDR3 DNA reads TGCGCCAGCAGCTTGACTAGCTTACAGGAGACCCAGTACTTC. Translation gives CASSLTSLQETQYF.